The clone carrying this TCR beta chain occurred many times. Its specificity is not known. Amplification of TCR beta CDR3 regions used RNA transcripts. Second-round multiplex PCR followed a first-round RT-PCR using HTBI primers. TCRdb called the multiplex PCR reads again in MiXCR, with one record for every CDR3 protein. Here the sample spans about 400,000 distinct CDR3 sequences, 15% being singletons. The entry originates in a study of Graves' ophthalmopathy and Graves' hyperthyroidism. Whole-study results and caveats: Blood also contained most of the expanded thyroid clonotypes above 0.001 frequency.

The receptor was derived from a woman between 18 and 30 years old with stable Graves' hyperthyroidism. Sequenced sample: peripheral blood.

The CDR3 loop is CASSLGHHTGELFF. For the CDR3, the DNA is TGCGCCAGCAGCTTGGGACACCACACCGGGGAGCTGTTTTTT. V is TRBV5-1 and J is TRBJ2-2, with D uncertain. This CDR3 has 14 residues. Germline V gene sequence: CDR1 SGHRS, CDR2 YFSETQ. Trimming pared 0 bases from V and 3 bases from J, leaving 6 bases between.